These 32 T cell receptor beta chains originate from one sample sequenced in a study of OX40 agonist ivuxolimab in advanced cancers. Repertoires were generated with immunoSEQ multiplex PCR, while TCRdb's copy carries only in-frame clones and drops some. The table includes about 95,000 clones, roughly 91% detected once. The source was CD4+ or CD8+ T cells sorted from blood, collected in a trial of the OX40 agonist ivuxolimab. These receptors originate from an adult with an advanced solid tumor such as melanoma, head and neck, liver or kidney cancer.

The chain uses TRBV2 and TRBJ2-7; D may be TRBD2 (6 bases). Per germline, CDR1 SNHLY and CDR2 FYNNEI. The V and J ends lost 8 bases and 2 bases respectively, with 19 bases between them. This CDR3 spans 15 amino acids. CDR3 protein: CASERTRGDTYEQYF. The CDR3 DNA reads as TGTGCCAGCGAAAGGACCCGCGGGGATACCTACGAGCAGTACTTC.

This chain uses TRBV7-9 with TRBJ1-2; D uncertain. V lost 1 base to trimming and J lost 2 bases, with 14 bases between them. Per the germline V gene, CDR1 is SEHNR and CDR2 is FQNEAQ (reference sequence). This CDR3 is 16 amino acids long. The CDR3 DNA sequence: TGTGCCAGCAGCTTAGTGGCTGGGCAGACGAACTATGGCTACACCTTC. Protein sequence: CASSLVAGQTNYGYTF.

This chain connects TRBV7-6 to TRBJ2-7; the match to TRBD2 covers 11 bases. Germline lookup yields CDR1 SGHVS and CDR2 FNYEAQ. V lost 5 bases to trimming and J lost 3 bases; unmatched junction nucleotides: 6. This CDR3 has 15 amino acids. This chain's CDR3 is CASSPRLAGSYEQYF. The CDR3 DNA is TGTGCCAGCAGCCCCCGACTAGCGGGAAGCTACGAGCAGTACTTC.

Remarks on this clone: This sample includes further DNA sequences coding for the same CDR3. V usage is TRBV19 and J usage is TRBJ2-7; 7 nucleotides line up with TRBD1. Germline CDR1 reads LNHDA; CDR2 reads SQIVND (reference sequence). The CDR3 sequence is 13 residues long. With 1 base clipped from V and 3 bases from J, the junction kept 0 bases outside the gene matches. CDR3 in DNA: TGTGCCAGTAGTATAGGACAGGGCTACGAGCAGTACTTC. Protein product: CASSIGQGYEQYF.

This chain links TRBV28 with TRBJ2-7, with D possibly TRBD2 on 6 matching bases. The V gene lost 10 bases and the J gene lost 0 bases, with 16 bases spanning the gap. The germline CDR1 and CDR2 sequences are MDHEN and SYDVKM. The CDR3 runs to 14 residues. CDR3 sequence: CATRAGTHSYEQYF. CDR3 nucleotides: TGTGCCACCAGAGCAGGGACTCACTCCTACGAGCAGTACTTC. The variable domain in full, with the rest retrieved from reference TRBV28 and TRBJ2-7, is DVKVTQSSRYLVKRTGEKVFLECVQDMDHENMFWYRQDPGLGLRLIYFSYDVKMKEKGDIPEGYSVSREKKERFSLILESASTNQTSMYLCATRAGTHSYEQYFGPGTRLTVT.

This clone was seen a handful of times. The chain links TRBV9 to TRBJ2-7, with 12 bases aligning to TRBD1. This CDR3 is 16 amino acids long. Germline trimming cut 3 bases from V and 5 bases from J; bases unmatched to any gene: 9. Per germline, CDR1 SGDLS and CDR2 YYNGEE. CDR3 in DNA: TGTGCCAGCAGCGCAACCATGGGGACAGGGGGCAACGAGCAGTACTTC. Its protein product is CASSATMGTGGNEQYF.

This clone was detected only a few times. J is TRBJ2-3 and V is TRBV6-1, with 7 nucleotides matching TRBD2. Germline V lookup: CDR1 MNHNS, CDR2 SASEGT. J was trimmed by 2 bases and V by 7 bases; bases with no gene match: 9. This CDR3 has 15 amino acids. The CDR3 DNA is TGTGCCAGCAAAAGGGAGGGCGGGATCACAGATACGCAGTATTTT. Residues: CASKREGGITDTQYF.

The V call is TRBV9, the J call TRBJ2-1; 13 bases are shared with TRBD2. The CDR3 has 16 amino acids. Germline V gene data show CDR1 as SGDLS and CDR2 as YYNGEE. Trimming cost V 4 bases and J 9 bases; bases outside gene matches: 10. CDR3 sequence reads: CASSSSPGTSGIEQFF. In DNA, the CDR3 is TGTGCCAGCAGCTCCAGCCCCGGGACTAGCGGGATTGAGCAGTTCTTC.

The chain couples TRBV9 to TRBJ1-5, with D unresolved. Trimming stripped 3 bases from V and 1 base from J, with 14 bases between. The CDR3 is 16 amino acids. Germline CDR1 SGDLS, CDR2 YYNGEE. The DNA for the CDR3 is TGTGCCAGCAGCGCCCTGGCCAGGAAGAGCAATCAGCCCCAGCATTTT. This translates into CASSALARKSNQPQHF.

The V and J genes are TRBV4-1 and TRBJ2-5; D uncertain. The V end was cut by 0 bases, the J end by 0 bases, with 5 bases between. The CDR3 spans 14 residues. Germline values: CDR1 MGHRA, CDR2 YSYEKL. In nucleotides, the CDR3 is TGCGCCAGCAGCCAAGAAGGATACCAAGAGACCCAGTACTTC. Its protein is CASSQEGYQETQYF.

The chain recombines TRBV10-3 with TRBJ2-3, with 9 bases identical to TRBD2. Germline values: CDR1 ENHRY, CDR2 SYGVKD. The V gene end was trimmed by 6 bases and the J gene end by 2 bases; junction bases not matched to a gene: 0. CDR3 length: 13 residues. CDR3 region: CAIRGLATDTQYF. CDR3 DNA sequence: TGTGCCATCAGGGGACTAGCCACAGATACGCAGTATTTT.

The rearrangement joins TRBV29-1 to TRBJ2-7, with D tentatively TRBD2 (6 bases). V lost 6 bases and J 6 bases, leaving 18 bases between the germline ends. Germline assignment: CDR1 SQVTM and CDR2 ANQGSEA. CDR3 length: 13 amino acids. CDR3: CSVREAGPGEQYF. CDR3 bases: TGCAGCGTCAGGGAGGCCGGACCGGGCGAGCAGTACTTC.

V gene TRBV27 combines with J gene TRBJ1-2; 7 bases are shared with TRBD1. The ends lost 6 bases at V and 0 bases at J; junction bases unmatched: 7. Germline V gene lookup returns CDR1 MNHEY and CDR2 SMNVEV (reference sequence). This CDR3 is 15 amino acids long. CDR3 sequence: CASSYRQGANYGYTF. As DNA, the CDR3 is TGTGCCAGCAGCTACAGACAGGGTGCTAACTATGGCTACACCTTC.

The CDR3 nucleotides are TGTGCCAGCAGTGACGGGGGCACTGGGGCCAACGTCCTGACTTTC. Translation: CASSDGGTGANVLTF. The chain links TRBV6-4 to TRBJ2-6; tentative D call: TRBD1 (6 bases). The V gene's germline CDR1 is MRHNA and CDR2 SNTAGT. The germline V and J ends were trimmed by 2 bases and 2 bases, with 7 bases remaining between them. The CDR3 runs 15 residues.

The chain couples TRBV18 to TRBJ2-1; D possibly corresponds to TRBD1 (5 bases). The germline CDR1 and CDR2 sequences are KGHSH and LQKENI. The CDR3 totals 17 residues. With 2 bases removed from V and 5 bases from J, the gap between germline ends came to 19 bases. The CDR3 coding sequence is TGTGCCAGCTCACCAACGAGTCTCAGGGCTTGGGACAATGAGCAGTTCTTC. It specifies CASSPTSLRAWDNEQFF.

The chain uses TRBV7-3 and TRBJ2-2, with 10 positions matching TRBD2. V lost 5 bases and J lost 5; bases outside the gene matches: 11. This CDR3 contains 17 residues. The V gene's germline CDR1 is SGHTA and CDR2 FQGTGA. The CDR3, as DNA: TGTGCCAGCAGCGCCAACCACGGGGGACTAGCGACCGGGGAGCTGTTTTTT. Encoded protein: CASSANHGGLATGELFF.

This clone was seen a handful of times. The chain carries TRBV28 and TRBJ1-3; D is perhaps TRBD1 (5 bases). The V end was cut by 4 bases, the J end by 2 bases, with 12 bases between. This CDR3 contains 15 residues. In germline, CDR1 is MDHEN, CDR2 SYDVKM. CDR3 sequence (DNA): TGTGCCAGCAGTTCAGGGTCGTTAGCTGGAAACACCATATATTTT. Translated: CASSSGSLAGNTIYF.

This clone was observed a handful of times. This chain connects TRBV27 to TRBJ2-1; perhaps TRBD1 as D (6 bases). This CDR3 is 16 amino acids long. Germline CDR1 MNHEY, CDR2 SMNVEV (reference sequence). V was clipped by 1 base and J by 2 bases, with 12 bases between them. CDR3 loop: CASSLYRQGPYNEQFF. The CDR3 region has the DNA TGTGCCAGCAGTTTATATCGGCAGGGGCCCTACAATGAGCAGTTCTTC.

The CDR3 nucleotides read TGTGCCAGCAGCGTCCCGGACGGGTACAATGAGCAGTTCTTC. This sequence encodes CASSVPDGYNEQFF. The chain joins TRBV9 to TRBJ2-1, with unresolved D. The CDR3 has 14 residues. Looked up from germline, CDR1 is SGDLS and CDR2 is YYNGEE. V gave up 2 bases and J gave up 4 bases, with 10 bases separating them.

V gene TRBV30 combines with J gene TRBJ2-7; TRBD2 matches 9 bases. Looked up from germline, CDR1 is GTSNPN and CDR2 is SVGIG (reference sequence). The CDR3 is made up of 15 amino acids. The V gene end was trimmed by 2 bases and the J gene end by 6 bases; junction bases not matched to a gene: 11. CDR3 nucleotides: TGTGCCTGGAGTCGACCCCCGGGACTAGCAGCCGAGCAGTACTTC. It codes for CAWSRPPGLAAEQYF.

This chain links TRBV7-6 with TRBJ2-5; 7 bases are shared with TRBD2. V dropped 2 bases and J dropped 1; count of bases not matched to a gene: 7. This CDR3 is 16 amino acids long. The germline gives CDR1 SGHVS, CDR2 FNYEAQ. For the CDR3, the DNA is TGTGCCAGCAGCTTAATGATAGCGGGTCCCCAAGAGACCCAGTACTTC. It encodes CASSLMIAGPQETQYF.

The chain has TRBV7-2 and TRBJ2-7; D tentatively reads TRBD1 or TRBD2 (6 bases each). V dropped 1 base and J dropped 5 bases, with 15 bases sitting between them. Germline-derived CDR1 and CDR2 are SGHTA and FQGNSA. The CDR3 totals 15 residues. The CDR3 DNA is TGTGCCAGCAGCTTAGGCCACACGGGGGCGAACGAGCAGTACTTC. Amino acids: CASSLGHTGANEQYF.

The CDR3 protein is CASTLFDTQYF. In DNA, the CDR3 is TGTGCCAGCACCCTTTTTGATACGCAGTATTTT. This chain connects TRBV11-2 to TRBJ2-3; no firm D call. Trimming removed 7 bases at V and 6 bases at J, with 8 bases between. The CDR3 has 11 amino acids. Germline values: CDR1 SGHAT, CDR2 FQNNGV. Looking up the rest from reference TRBV11-2 and TRBJ2-3 gives the full variable domain: EAGVAQSPRYKIIEKRQSVAFWCNPISGHATLYWYQQILGQGPKLLIQFQNNGVVDDSQLPKDRFSAERLKGVDSTLKIQPAKLEDSAVYLCASTLFDTQYFGPGTRLTVL.

The rearrangement links TRBV19 to TRBJ2-7, with 7 positions matching TRBD2. Unmatched junction bases numbered 2, after V lost 6 bases and J lost 3 bases. The CDR3 is made up of 12 amino acids. CDR1 is LNHDA, CDR2 SQIVND, per germline (reference sequence). CDR3 coding DNA: TGTGCCAGTAGGGGCGGGAGCTACGAGCAGTACTTC. It specifies CASRGGSYEQYF.

This clone occurred once. V usage is TRBV4-3 and J usage is TRBJ1-4; D ambiguous. The CDR3 runs to 15 residues. Germline V gene data show CDR1 as LGHNA and CDR2 as YSLEER. Trimming cost V 3 bases and J 4 bases, with 12 bases left between them. The CDR3 here is CASSQRTVVNEKLFF. CDR3 in DNA: TGCGCCAGCAGCCAGCGGACGGTAGTTAATGAAAAACTGTTTTTT.

The rearrangement uses TRBV30 and TRBJ2-7; no clear D. CDR3 length equals 15 residues. Deletions cut 2 bases from V and 5 bases from J, with 19 bases between. Germline CDR1 and CDR2: GTSNPN and SVGIG (reference sequence). The CDR3 region is CAWSPMSSAPHEQYF. The DNA of the CDR3 is TGTGCCTGGAGTCCGATGTCGTCGGCGCCCCACGAGCAGTACTTC.

V gene TRBV5-4 combines with J gene TRBJ2-1, with D unresolved. V was trimmed by 0 bases and J by 7 bases, leaving 8 bases between them. The V gene's germline CDR1 is SGHNT and CDR2 YYREEE (reference sequence). This CDR3 spans 13 amino acids. This chain's CDR3 is CASSLANQNEQFF. DNA for the CDR3: TGTGCCAGCAGCTTGGCCAACCAAAATGAGCAGTTCTTC.

The CDR3 DNA sequence: TGTGCCAGCAGCCTAGGGGGGACTAATGAAAAACTGTTTTTT. This encodes CASSLGGTNEKLFF. V is TRBV6-8 and J is TRBJ1-4; tentative D call: TRBD1 (6 bases). The V end lost 6 bases, the J end lost 2 bases, and 10 bases lay between the germline ends. Germline V lookup: CDR1 MNHGY, CDR2 SAAAGT. The CDR3 totals 14 residues.

The genes are TRBV7-2 and TRBJ2-7; no firm D call. CDR3 length equals 14 residues. V lost 7 bases to trimming and J lost 2 bases, with 15 bases between them. Germline values: CDR1 SGHTA, CDR2 FQGNSA. The DNA for the CDR3 is TGTGCCAGCACCCCCAATGTCGGGCCCTACGAGCAGTACTTC. Its protein product is CASTPNVGPYEQYF.

This chain joins TRBV29-1 and TRBJ2-1, with 14 bases fitting TRBD2. V gave up 4 bases and J gave up 7 bases; unmatched junction bases: 15. The germline CDR1 and CDR2 sequences are SQVTM and ANQGSEA. The length of the CDR3 is 18 residues. In DNA form, the CDR3 reads TGCAGCGTTGCAGGGGGACTAGCGGGAGTCTCGAGAAGGAATGAGCAGTTCTTC. The encoded protein is CSVAGGLAGVSRRNEQFF.

The rearrangement uses TRBV6-5 and TRBJ1-3, with 8 bases lining up with TRBD1. Germline CDR1 and CDR2: MNHEY and SVGAGI. V trimming: 8 bases; J trimming: 1 base; junction bases outside the gene matches: 4. The CDR3 is 14 amino acids. The CDR3 nucleotides are TGTGCCAGCTGGGACAGGAGGTCTGGAAACACCATATATTTT. Translated: CASWDRRSGNTIYF.

The chain carries TRBV30 and TRBJ2-1; 7 bases line up with TRBD2. This CDR3 region has 14 residues. V shed 0 bases and J 9 bases; nucleotides not matched to a gene: 8. CDR1 is GTSNPN and CDR2 is SVGIG in the germline V gene (reference sequence). The CDR3 sequence: CAWSVQSGTGEQFF. The CDR3 region has the DNA TGTGCCTGGAGTGTACAGAGCGGGACGGGTGAGCAGTTCTTC.